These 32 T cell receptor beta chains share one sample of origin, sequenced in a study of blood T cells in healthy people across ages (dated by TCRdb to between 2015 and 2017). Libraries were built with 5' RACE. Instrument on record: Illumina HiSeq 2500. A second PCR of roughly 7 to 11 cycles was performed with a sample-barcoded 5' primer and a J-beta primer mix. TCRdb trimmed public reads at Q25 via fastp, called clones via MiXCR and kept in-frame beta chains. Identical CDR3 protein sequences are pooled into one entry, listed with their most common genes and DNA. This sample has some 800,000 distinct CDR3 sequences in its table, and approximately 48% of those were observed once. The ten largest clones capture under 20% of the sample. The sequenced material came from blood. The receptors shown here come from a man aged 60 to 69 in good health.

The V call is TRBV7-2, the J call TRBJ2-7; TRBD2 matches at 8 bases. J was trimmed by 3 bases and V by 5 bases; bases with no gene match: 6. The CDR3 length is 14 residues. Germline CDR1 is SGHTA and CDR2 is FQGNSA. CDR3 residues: CASSRGGQLYEQYF. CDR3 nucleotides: TGTGCCAGCAGCCGCGGGGGGCAACTCTACGAGCAGTACTTC.

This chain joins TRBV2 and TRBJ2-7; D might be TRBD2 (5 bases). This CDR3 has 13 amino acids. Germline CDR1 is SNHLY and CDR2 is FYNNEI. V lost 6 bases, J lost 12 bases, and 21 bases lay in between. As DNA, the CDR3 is TGTGCCAGCAGCGAGGGCAGACAAGAGACCCGGTACTTC. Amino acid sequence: CASSEGRQETRYF.

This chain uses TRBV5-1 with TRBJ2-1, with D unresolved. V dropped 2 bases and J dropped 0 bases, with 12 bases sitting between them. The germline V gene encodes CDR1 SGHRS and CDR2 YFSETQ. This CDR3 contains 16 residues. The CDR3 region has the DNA TGCGCCAGCAGCTTTGGACGGATAGCCTCCTACAATGAGCAGTTCTTC. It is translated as CASSFGRIASYNEQFF.

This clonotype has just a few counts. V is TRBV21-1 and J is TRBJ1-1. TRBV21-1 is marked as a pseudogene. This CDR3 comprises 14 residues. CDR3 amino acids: CASSKALWGTEAFF. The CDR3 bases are TGTGCCAGCAGCAAAGCGCTTTGGGGCACTGAAGCTTTCTTT.

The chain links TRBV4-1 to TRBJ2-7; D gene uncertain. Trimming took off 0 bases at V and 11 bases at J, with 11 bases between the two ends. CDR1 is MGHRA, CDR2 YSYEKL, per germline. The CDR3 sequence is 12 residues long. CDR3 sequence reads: CASSQDGLEEYF. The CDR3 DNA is TGCGCCAGCAGCCAAGATGGTTTAGAGGAGTACTTC.

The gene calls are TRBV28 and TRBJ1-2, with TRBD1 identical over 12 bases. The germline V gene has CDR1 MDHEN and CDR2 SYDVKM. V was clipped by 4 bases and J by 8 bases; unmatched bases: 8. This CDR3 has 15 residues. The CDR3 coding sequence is TGTGCCAGCAGTTCTCCGGGACAGGGGGCATCCGGCTACACCTTC. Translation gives CASSSPGQGASGYTF.

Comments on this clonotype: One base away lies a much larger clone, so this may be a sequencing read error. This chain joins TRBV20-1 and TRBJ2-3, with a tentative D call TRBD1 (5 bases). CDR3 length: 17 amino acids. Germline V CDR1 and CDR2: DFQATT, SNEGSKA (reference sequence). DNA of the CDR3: TGCAGTGCTAAGGCGGAAAGCAGGGCGACAAACACAGATACGAAGTATTTT. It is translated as CSAKAESRATNTDTKYF.

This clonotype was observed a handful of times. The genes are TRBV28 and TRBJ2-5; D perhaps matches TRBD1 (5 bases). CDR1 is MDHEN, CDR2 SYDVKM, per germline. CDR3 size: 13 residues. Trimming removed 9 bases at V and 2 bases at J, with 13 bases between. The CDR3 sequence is CASIGQEQETQYF. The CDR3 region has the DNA TGTGCCAGTATTGGACAAGAACAAGAGACCCAGTACTTC.

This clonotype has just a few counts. CDR3 region: CASSYSQGLGSPLHF. In DNA, the CDR3 is TGTGCCAGCAGTTACTCGCAGGGGCTGGGTTCACCCCTCCACTTT. The rearrangement joins TRBV6-5 to TRBJ1-6, with D possibly matching TRBD1 (6 bases). From germline, CDR1 is MNHEY and CDR2 SVGAGI. This CDR3 contains 15 residues. Between the trimmed V and J ends, which lost 0 bases and 9 bases, there was a span of 12 bases.

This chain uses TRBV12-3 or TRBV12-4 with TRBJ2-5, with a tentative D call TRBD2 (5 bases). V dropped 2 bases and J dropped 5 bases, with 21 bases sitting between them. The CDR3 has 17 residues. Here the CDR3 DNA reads TGTGCCAGCAGTTTAATTAGAGGGCTAGAGTCTATTGAGACCCAGTACTTC. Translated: CASSLIRGLESIETQYF.

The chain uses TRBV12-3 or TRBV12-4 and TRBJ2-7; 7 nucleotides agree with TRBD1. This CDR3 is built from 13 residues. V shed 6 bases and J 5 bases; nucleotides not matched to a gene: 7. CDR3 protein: CASSRDSPDEQYF. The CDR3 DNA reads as TGTGCCAGCAGCAGGGACAGCCCCGACGAGCAGTACTTC.

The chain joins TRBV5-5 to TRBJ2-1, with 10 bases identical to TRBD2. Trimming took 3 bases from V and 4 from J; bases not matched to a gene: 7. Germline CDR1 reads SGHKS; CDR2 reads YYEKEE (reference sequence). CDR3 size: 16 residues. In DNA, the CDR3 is TGTGCCAGCAGCTGGCAACCGGGACTAGCGTACAATGAGCAGTTCTTC. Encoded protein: CASSWQPGLAYNEQFF.

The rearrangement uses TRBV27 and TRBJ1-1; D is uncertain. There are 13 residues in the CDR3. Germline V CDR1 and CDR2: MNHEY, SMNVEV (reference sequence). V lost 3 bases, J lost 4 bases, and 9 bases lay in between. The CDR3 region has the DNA TGTGCCAGCAGTTTTTCTCCAGGCACTGAAGCTTTCTTT. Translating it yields CASSFSPGTEAFF.

The chain's CDR3 is CASSLGDRASYGYTF. The CDR3 nucleotides read TGTGCCAGCAGCTTGGGGGACAGGGCAAGCTATGGCTACACCTTC. The V gene is TRBV5-6, the J gene TRBJ1-2; TRBD1 matches 9 bases. Trimming removed 0 bases from V and 4 bases from J; junction bases left unmatched: 4. From germline, CDR1 is SGHDT and CDR2 YYEEEE. The length of the CDR3 is 15 residues.

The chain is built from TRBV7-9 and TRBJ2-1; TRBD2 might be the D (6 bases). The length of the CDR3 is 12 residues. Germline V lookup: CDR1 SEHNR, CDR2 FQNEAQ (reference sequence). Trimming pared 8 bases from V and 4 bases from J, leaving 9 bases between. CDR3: CASWSGYNEQFF. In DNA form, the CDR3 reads TGTGCCAGCTGGAGCGGGTACAATGAGCAGTTCTTC.

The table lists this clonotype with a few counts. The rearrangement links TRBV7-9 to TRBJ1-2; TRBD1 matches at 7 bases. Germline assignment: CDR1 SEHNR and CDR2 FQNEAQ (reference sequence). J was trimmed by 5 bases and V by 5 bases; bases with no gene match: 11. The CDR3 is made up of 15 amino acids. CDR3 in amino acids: CASSAQDRMMYGYTF. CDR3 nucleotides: TGTGCCAGCAGCGCCCAGGACAGGATGATGTATGGCTACACCTTC.

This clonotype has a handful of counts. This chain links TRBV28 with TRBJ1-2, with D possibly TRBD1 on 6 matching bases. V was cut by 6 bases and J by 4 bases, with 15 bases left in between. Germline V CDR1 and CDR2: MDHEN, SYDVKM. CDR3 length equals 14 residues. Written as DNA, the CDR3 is TGTGCCAGCAGAGACCCACAGGGAGCCTATGGCTACACCTTC. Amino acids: CASRDPQGAYGYTF.

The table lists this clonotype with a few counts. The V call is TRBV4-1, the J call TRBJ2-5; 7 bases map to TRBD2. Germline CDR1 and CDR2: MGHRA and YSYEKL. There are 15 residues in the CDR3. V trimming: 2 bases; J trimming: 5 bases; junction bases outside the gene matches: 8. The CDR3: CASSQTGLGRETQYF. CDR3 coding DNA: TGCGCCAGCAGCCAAACCGGGCTCGGGAGGGAGACCCAGTACTTC.

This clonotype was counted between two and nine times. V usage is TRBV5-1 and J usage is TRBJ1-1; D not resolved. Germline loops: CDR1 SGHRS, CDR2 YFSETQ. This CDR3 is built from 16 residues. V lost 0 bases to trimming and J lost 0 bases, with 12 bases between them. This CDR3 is CASSLASRLMNTEAFF. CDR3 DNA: TGCGCCAGCAGCTTGGCCTCCCGATTAATGAACACTGAAGCTTTCTTT.

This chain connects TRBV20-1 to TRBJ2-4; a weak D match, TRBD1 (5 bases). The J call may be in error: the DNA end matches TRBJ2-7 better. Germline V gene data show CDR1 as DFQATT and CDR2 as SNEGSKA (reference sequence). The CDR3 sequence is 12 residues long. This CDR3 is CSARDRVGEQYF. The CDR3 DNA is TGCAGTGCTAGAGACAGGGTCGGCGAGCAGTACTTC.

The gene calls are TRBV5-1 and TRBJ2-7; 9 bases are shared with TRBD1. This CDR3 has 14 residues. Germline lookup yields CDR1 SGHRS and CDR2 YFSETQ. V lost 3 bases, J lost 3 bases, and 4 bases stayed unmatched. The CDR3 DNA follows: TGCGCCAGCAGCTGGACGGACAGGGGCTACGAGCAGTACTTC. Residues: CASSWTDRGYEQYF. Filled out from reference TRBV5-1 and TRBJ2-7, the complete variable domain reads KAGVTQTPRYLIKTRGQQVTLSCSPISGHRSVSWYQQTPGQGLQFLFEYFSETQRNKGNFPGRFSGRQFSNSRSEMNVSTLELGDSALYLCASSWTDRGYEQYFGPGTRLTVT.

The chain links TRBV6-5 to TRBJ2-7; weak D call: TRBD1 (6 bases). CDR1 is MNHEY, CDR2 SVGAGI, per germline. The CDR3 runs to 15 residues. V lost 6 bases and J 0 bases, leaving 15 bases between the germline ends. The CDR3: CASRLGTMSSYEQYF. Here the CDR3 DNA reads TGTGCCAGCAGACTAGGGACAATGAGCTCCTACGAGCAGTACTTC.

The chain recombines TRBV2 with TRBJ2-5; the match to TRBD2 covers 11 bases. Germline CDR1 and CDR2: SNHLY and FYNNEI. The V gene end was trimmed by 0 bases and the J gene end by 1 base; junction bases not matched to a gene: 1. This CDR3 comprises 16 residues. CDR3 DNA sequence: TGTGCCAGCAGTGAAGCCCTAGCGGGGGGCCAAGAGACCCAGTACTTC. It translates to CASSEALAGGQETQYF.

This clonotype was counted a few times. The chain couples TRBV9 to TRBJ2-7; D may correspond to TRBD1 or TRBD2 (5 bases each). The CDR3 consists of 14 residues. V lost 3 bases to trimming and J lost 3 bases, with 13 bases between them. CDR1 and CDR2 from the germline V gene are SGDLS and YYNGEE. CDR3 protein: CASSAWDGFYEQYF. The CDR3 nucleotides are TGTGCCAGCAGCGCGTGGGACGGTTTCTACGAGCAGTACTTC. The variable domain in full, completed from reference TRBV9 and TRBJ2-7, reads DSGVTQTPKHLITATGQRVTLRCSPRSGDLSVYWYQQSLDQGLQFLIQYYNGEERAKGNILERFSAQQFPDLHSELNLSSLELGDSALYFCASSAWDGFYEQYFGPGTRLTVT.

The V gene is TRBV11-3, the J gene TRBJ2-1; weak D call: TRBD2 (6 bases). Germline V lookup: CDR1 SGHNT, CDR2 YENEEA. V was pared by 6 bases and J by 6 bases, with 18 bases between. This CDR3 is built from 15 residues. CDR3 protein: CASSLGDSRSNEQFF. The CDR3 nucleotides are TGTGCCAGCAGTCTTGGGGACTCCCGGTCCAATGAGCAGTTCTTC.

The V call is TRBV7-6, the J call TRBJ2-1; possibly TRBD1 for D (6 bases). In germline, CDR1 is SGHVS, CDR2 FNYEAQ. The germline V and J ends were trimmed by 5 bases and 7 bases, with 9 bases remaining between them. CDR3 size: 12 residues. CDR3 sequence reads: CASSKQGNEQFF. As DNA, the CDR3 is TGTGCCAGCAGCAAACAGGGAAATGAGCAGTTCTTC.

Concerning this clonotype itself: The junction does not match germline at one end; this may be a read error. CDR3 DNA: TGTGCCAGCAGTCAAAACAGGGGAGATGAACAGTTCTTC. It encodes CASSQNRGDEQFF. The rearrangement uses TRBV3-1 and TRBJ2-1, with 7 bases that match TRBD1. CDR1 LGHDT and CDR2 YNNKEL come from the germline V gene (reference sequence). The CDR3 totals 13 residues.

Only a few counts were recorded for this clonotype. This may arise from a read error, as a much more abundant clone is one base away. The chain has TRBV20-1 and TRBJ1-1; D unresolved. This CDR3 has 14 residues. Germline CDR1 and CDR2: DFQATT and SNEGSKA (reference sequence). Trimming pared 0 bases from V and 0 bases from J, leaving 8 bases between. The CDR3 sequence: CSARDGRMNTEAFF. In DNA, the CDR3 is TGCAGTGCTAGAGACGGGAGAATGAACACTGAAGCTTTCTTT.

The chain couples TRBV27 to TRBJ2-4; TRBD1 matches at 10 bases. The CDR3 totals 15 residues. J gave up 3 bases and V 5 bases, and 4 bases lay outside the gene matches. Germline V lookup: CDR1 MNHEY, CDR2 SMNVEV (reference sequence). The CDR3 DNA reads TGTGCCAGCAGTAGACAGGGGGCTGGCAAAAACATTCAGTACTTC. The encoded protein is CASSRQGAGKNIQYF.

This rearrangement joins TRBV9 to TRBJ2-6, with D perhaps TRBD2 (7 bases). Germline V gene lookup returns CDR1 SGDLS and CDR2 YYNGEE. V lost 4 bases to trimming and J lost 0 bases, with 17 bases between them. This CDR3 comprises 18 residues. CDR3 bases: TGTGCCAGCAGCCTTTTGGGGGGGGCCTCCTCTGGGGCCAACGTCCTGACTTTC. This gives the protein CASSLLGGASSGANVLTF.

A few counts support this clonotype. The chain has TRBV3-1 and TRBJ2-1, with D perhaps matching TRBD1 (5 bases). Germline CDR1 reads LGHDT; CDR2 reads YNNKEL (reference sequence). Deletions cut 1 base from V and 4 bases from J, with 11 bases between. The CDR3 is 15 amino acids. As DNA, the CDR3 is TGTGCCAGCAGCCAAGGTCGACAGTCTTACAATGAGCAGTTCTTC. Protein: CASSQGRQSYNEQFF.

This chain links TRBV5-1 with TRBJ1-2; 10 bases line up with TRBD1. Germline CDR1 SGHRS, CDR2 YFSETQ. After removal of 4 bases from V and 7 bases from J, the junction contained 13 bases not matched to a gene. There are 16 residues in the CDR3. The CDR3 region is CASSPQPGQGNGGYTF. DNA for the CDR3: TGCGCCAGCAGCCCTCAACCGGGACAGGGGAACGGTGGCTACACCTTC.